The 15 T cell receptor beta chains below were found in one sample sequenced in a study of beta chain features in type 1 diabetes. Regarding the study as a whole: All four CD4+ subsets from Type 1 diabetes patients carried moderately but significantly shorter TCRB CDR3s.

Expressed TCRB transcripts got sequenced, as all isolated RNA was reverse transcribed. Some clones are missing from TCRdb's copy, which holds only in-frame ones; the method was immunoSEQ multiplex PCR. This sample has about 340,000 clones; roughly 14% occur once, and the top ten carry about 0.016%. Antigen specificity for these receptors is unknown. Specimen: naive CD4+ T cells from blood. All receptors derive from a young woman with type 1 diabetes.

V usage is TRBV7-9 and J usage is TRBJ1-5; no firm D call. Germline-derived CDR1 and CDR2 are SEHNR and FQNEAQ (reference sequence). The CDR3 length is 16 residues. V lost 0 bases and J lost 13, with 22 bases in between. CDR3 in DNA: TGTGCCAGCAGCTTAGCGGTGGTTTTCCCGGGAAACCAACAGCATTTT. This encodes CASSLAVVFPGNQQHF.

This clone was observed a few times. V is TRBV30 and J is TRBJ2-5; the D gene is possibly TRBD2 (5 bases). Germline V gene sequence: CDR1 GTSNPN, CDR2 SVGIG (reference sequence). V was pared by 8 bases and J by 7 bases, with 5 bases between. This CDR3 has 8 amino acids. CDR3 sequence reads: CAAGTQYF. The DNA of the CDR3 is TGTGCCGCGGGGACCCAGTACTTC.

The chain's CDR3 is CASSPGNQETQYF. The CDR3 coding sequence is TGTGCCAGCTCACCCGGGAACCAAGAGACCCAGTACTTC. The gene calls are TRBV18 and TRBJ2-5; D possibly corresponds to TRBD2 (5 bases). The CDR3 extends over 13 amino acids. Germline V gene data show CDR1 as KGHSH and CDR2 as LQKENI. The V end lost 3 bases, the J end lost 0 bases, and 5 bases lay between the germline ends.

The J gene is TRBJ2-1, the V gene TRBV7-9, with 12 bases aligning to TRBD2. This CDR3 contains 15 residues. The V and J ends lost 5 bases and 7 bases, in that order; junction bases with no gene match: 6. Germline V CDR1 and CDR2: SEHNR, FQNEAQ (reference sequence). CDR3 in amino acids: CASSRRLAGVNEQFF. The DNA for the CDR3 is TGTGCCAGCAGCCGCCGACTAGCGGGAGTGAATGAGCAGTTCTTC.

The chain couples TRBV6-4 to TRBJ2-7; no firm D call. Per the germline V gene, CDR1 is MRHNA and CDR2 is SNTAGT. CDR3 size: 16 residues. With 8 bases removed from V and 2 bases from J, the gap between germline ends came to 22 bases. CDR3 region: CASLSPTRPKTYEQYV. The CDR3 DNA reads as TGTGCCAGCCTATCCCCGACACGGCCGAAAACCTACGAGCAGTACGTC.

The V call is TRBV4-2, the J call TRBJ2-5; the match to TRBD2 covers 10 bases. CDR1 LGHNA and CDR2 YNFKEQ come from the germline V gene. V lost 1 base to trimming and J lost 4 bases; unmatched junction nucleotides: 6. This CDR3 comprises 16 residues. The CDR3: CASSQGGLAVRETQYF. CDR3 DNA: TGTGCCAGCAGCCAAGGCGGACTAGCGGTACGAGAGACCCAGTACTTC.

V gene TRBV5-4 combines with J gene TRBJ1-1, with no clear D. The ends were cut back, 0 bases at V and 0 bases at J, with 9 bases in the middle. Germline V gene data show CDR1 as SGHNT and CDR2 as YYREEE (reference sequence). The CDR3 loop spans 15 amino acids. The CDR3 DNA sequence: TGTGCCAGCAGCTTGGACCAGGAAATGAACACTGAAGCTTTCTTT. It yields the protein CASSLDQEMNTEAFF.

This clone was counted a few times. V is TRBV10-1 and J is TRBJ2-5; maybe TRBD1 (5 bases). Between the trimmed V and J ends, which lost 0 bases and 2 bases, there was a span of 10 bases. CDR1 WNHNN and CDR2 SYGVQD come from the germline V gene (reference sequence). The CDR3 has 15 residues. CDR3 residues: CASSESAGIQETQYF. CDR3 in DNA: TGCGCCAGCAGTGAGTCGGCAGGGATACAAGAGACCCAGTACTTC.

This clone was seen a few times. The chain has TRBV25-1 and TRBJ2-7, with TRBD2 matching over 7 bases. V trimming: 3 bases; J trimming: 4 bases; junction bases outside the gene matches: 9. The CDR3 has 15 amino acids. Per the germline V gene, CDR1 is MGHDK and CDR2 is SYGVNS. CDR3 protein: CASSDRLAVNYEQYF. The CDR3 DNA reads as TGTGCCAGCAGTGATAGACTAGCCGTCAATTACGAGCAGTACTTC.

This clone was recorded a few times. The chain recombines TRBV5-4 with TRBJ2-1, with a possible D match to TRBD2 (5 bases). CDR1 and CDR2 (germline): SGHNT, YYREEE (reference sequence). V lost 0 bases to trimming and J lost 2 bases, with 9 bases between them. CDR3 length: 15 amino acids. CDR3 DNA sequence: TGTGCCAGCAGCTTGGGGTACGGGACCTACAATGAGCAGTTCTTC. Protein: CASSLGYGTYNEQFF.

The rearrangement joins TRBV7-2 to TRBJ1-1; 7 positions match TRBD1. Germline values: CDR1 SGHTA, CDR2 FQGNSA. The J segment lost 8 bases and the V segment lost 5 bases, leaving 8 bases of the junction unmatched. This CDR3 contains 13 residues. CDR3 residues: CASSPGTAREAFF. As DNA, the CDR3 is TGTGCCAGCAGCCCTGGGACAGCCAGAGAAGCTTTCTTT.

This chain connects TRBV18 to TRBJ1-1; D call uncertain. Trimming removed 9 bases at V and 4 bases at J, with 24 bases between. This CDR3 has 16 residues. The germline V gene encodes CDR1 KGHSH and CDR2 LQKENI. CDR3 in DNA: TGTGCCAGTTATCTTCGGTCCTCGAGGGATAGCACTGAAGCTTTCTTT. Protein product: CASYLRSSRDSTEAFF.

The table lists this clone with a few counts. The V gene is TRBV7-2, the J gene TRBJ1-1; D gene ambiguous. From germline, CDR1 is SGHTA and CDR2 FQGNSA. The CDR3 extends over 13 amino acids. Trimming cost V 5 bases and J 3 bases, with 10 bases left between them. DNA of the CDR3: TGTGCCAGCAGCCCCAGCGAGTACACTGAAGCTTTCTTT. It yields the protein CASSPSEYTEAFF.

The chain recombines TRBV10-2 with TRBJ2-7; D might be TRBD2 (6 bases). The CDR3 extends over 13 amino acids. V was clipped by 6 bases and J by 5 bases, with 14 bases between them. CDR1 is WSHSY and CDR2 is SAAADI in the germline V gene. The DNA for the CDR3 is TGCGCCAGCAGACGAGCGGGCCAGGACGAGCAGTACGTC. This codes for CASRRAGQDEQYV.

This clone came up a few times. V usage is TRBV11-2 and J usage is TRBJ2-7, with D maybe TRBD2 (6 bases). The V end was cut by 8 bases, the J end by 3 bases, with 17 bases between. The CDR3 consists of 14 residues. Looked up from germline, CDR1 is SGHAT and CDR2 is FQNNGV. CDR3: CASAGGDGGYEQYF. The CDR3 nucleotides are TGTGCCAGCGCTGGAGGGGACGGAGGCTACGAGCAGTACTTC.